The 20 T cell receptor beta chains presented below share a single source sample, sequenced in a study of shared clonotypes between healthy human individuals. Using immunoSEQ multiplex PCR, the repertoire was profiled, and TCRdb retains in-frame clones only, with some absent. The repertoire holds about half a million clones, with roughly 77% as singletons. Sequencing used PBMCs. These receptors all stem from a woman aged 40 to 55 in good health. Some clones in this sample may be carry-over from other donors' samples.

The chain recombines TRBV19 with TRBJ2-2, with TRBD1 identical over 8 bases. Germline-derived CDR1 and CDR2 are LNHDA and SQIVND (reference sequence). The CDR3 has 15 residues. Losses at the gene ends were 5 bases for V and 3 bases for J; bases not matched to a gene: 5. The CDR3, as DNA: TGTGCCAGTAGTCGCAGGGGGCGCGACACCGGGGAGCTGTTTTTT. Amino acid sequence: CASSRRGRDTGELFF.

The rearrangement links TRBV15 to TRBJ2-5; 8 nucleotides match TRBD1. V lost 3 bases and J lost 4; bases outside the gene matches: 10. Germline V lookup: CDR1 LNHNV, CDR2 YYDKDF (reference sequence). The CDR3 sequence is 16 residues long. CDR3 coding DNA: TGTGCCACCAGCAGGGGTGGGTCGACAGGGGCAGAGACCCAGTACTTC. Residues: CATSRGGSTGAETQYF. Full variable domain (missing parts from reference TRBV15 and TRBJ2-5): DAMVIQNPRYQVTQFGKPVTLSCSQTLNHNVMYWYQQKSSQAPKLLFHYYDKDFNNEADTPDNFQSRRPNTSFCFLDIRSPGLGDTAMYLCATSRGGSTGAETQYFGPGTRLLVL.

This CDR3 is CASSQTGLAGGRVEQYF. The DNA of the CDR3 is TGCGCCAGCAGCCAAACCGGACTAGCGGGAGGGCGGGTCGAGCAGTACTTC. The V gene is TRBV4-1, the J gene TRBJ2-7; TRBD2 agrees at 15 bases. The CDR3 runs to 17 residues. V gave up 2 bases and J gave up 6 bases; unmatched junction bases: 8. CDR1 is MGHRA, CDR2 YSYEKL, per germline.

The CDR3 loop reads CASSPTRSEQYF. In DNA form, the CDR3 reads TGTGCCAGCAGTCCCACTAGAAGCGAGCAGTACTTC. V is TRBV2 and J is TRBJ2-7, with D maybe TRBD2 (5 bases). This CDR3 is built from 12 residues. Germline CDR1 is SNHLY and CDR2 is FYNNEI. V was trimmed by 5 bases and J by 6 bases, leaving 11 bases between them.

The chain recombines TRBV10-3 with TRBJ2-1, with 9 bases fitting TRBD2. In germline, CDR1 is ENHRY, CDR2 SYGVKD. V was pared by 0 bases and J by 4 bases, with 4 bases of the junction left unmatched. This CDR3 has 16 amino acids. CDR3 in amino acids: CAISESAGGLYNEQFF. The CDR3 nucleotides are TGTGCCATCAGTGAGTCCGCGGGAGGGCTTTACAATGAGCAGTTCTTC.

The CDR3 sequence: CASSPQGFQNIQYF. Here the CDR3 DNA reads TGTGCCAGCAGTCCACAGGGATTCCAAAACATTCAGTACTTC. V and J are TRBV27 and TRBJ2-4, with a weak D call TRBD1 (6 bases). V lost 5 bases to trimming and J lost 5 bases, with 13 bases between them. This CDR3 contains 14 residues. The germline V gene has CDR1 MNHEY and CDR2 SMNVEV (reference sequence).

The chain employs TRBV27 and TRBJ2-1; D ambiguous. Germline loops: CDR1 MNHEY, CDR2 SMNVEV (reference sequence). The CDR3 runs 15 residues. V lost 3 bases to trimming and J lost 2 bases, with 11 bases between them. The CDR3 DNA reads TGTGCCAGCAGTTTTGTCGCAGATACCTACAATGAGCAGTTCTTC. This codes for CASSFVADTYNEQFF.

The chain has TRBV15 and TRBJ2-1; 10 bases are a match to TRBD2. With 4 bases clipped from V and 2 bases from J, the junction kept 14 bases outside the gene matches. The germline CDR1 and CDR2 sequences are LNHNV and YYDKDF (reference sequence). The CDR3 runs 19 residues. The CDR3 loop is CATSKKREGKSPTYNEQFF. The CDR3 DNA reads as TGTGCCACCAGCAAGAAGCGGGAGGGAAAGTCCCCGACCTACAATGAGCAGTTCTTC. Combining the CDR3 with reference TRBV15 and TRBJ2-1 gives the whole variable domain DAMVIQNPRYQVTQFGKPVTLSCSQTLNHNVMYWYQQKSSQAPKLLFHYYDKDFNNEADTPDNFQSRRPNTSFCFLDIRSPGLGDTAMYLCATSKKREGKSPTYNEQFFGPGTRLTVL.

This clone was detected many times. This chain links TRBV7-2 with TRBJ2-1; 9 nucleotides align to TRBD2. The ends lost 5 bases at V and 7 bases at J; junction bases unmatched: 18. The V gene's germline CDR1 is SGHTA and CDR2 FQGNSA. CDR3 length: 18 residues. CDR3 sequence: CASSRPPGASGNRNEQFF. CDR3 nucleotide sequence: TGTGCCAGCAGCCGCCCTCCGGGGGCTAGCGGGAATAGAAATGAGCAGTTCTTC.

This clone was found many times. The rearrangement links TRBV11-3 to TRBJ2-1; D is possibly TRBD1 (6 bases). Deletions cut 1 base from V and 5 bases from J, with 21 bases between. The CDR3 spans 18 residues. Per germline, CDR1 SGHNT and CDR2 YENEEA. CDR3 region: CASSLAPAFTGSDNEQFF. The CDR3 coding sequence is TGTGCCAGCAGCTTAGCCCCGGCCTTTACAGGGTCGGACAATGAGCAGTTCTTC. Complete variable domain (other parts from reference TRBV11-3 and TRBJ2-1): EAGVVQSPRYKIIEKKQPVAFWCNPISGHNTLYWYLQNLGQGPELLIRYENEEAVDDSQLPKDRFSAERLKGVDSTLKIQPAELGDSAVYLCASSLAPAFTGSDNEQFFGPGTRLTVL.

This clone was observed many times. The rearrangement uses TRBV30 and TRBJ1-2, with 10 nucleotides matching TRBD1. J lost 3 bases, V lost 1 base, and 5 bases had no gene match. This CDR3 is built from 15 residues. Germline CDR1 GTSNPN, CDR2 SVGIG (reference sequence). In nucleotides, the CDR3 is TGTGCCTGGAGTGGCCTAGGGACAGGGGACTATGGCTACACCTTC. Translated: CAWSGLGTGDYGYTF.

CDR3 bases: TGTGCCAGCAGCTTAGGCGGGAGGATGACAGATACGCAGTATTTT. The encoded protein is CASSLGGRMTDTQYF. The rearrangement uses TRBV11-2 and TRBJ2-3; 8 nucleotides match TRBD2. This CDR3 contains 15 residues. Germline V gives CDR1 SGHAT, CDR2 FQNNGV. V gave up 1 base and J gave up 3 bases; unmatched junction bases: 3.

The CDR3 spells CAWRRGEVYNSPLHF. CDR3 coding DNA: TGTGCCTGGAGGCGGGGGGAGGTCTATAATTCACCCCTCCACTTT. The chain combines TRBV30 with TRBJ1-6, with D possibly TRBD1 on 5 matching bases. The V and J ends lost 3 bases and 3 bases respectively, with 12 bases between them. CDR1 is GTSNPN and CDR2 is SVGIG in the germline V gene (reference sequence). CDR3 size: 15 residues. Supplemented by reference TRBV30 and TRBJ1-6, the full variable domain reads SQTIHQWPATLVQPVGSPLSLECTVEGTSNPNLYWYRQAAGRGLQLLFYSVGIGQISSEVPQNLSASRPQDRQFILSSKKLLLSDSGFYLCAWRRGEVYNSPLHFGNGTRLTVT.

J is TRBJ2-5 and V is TRBV4-1; D assignment may be TRBD1 or TRBD2 (5 bases each). This CDR3 has 16 amino acids. CDR1 is MGHRA, CDR2 YSYEKL, per germline. V lost 3 bases and J lost 2, with 16 bases in between. CDR3 sequence reads: CASSQMPGTTQETQYF. CDR3 DNA sequence: TGCGCCAGCAGCCAGATGCCCGGGACGACACAAGAGACCCAGTACTTC.

The chain couples TRBV28 to TRBJ1-2; D ambiguous. The V end was cut by 2 bases, the J end by 8 bases, with 24 bases between. CDR1 and CDR2 from the germline V gene are MDHEN and SYDVKM. The CDR3 runs 17 residues. This CDR3 reads CASSLPTTDVAHGGYTF. The CDR3 coding sequence is TGTGCCAGCAGTTTACCCACCACCGACGTCGCTCACGGGGGCTACACCTTC.

This sequence joins TRBV5-1 and TRBJ2-1, with TRBD2 identical over 15 bases. J lost 7 bases, V lost 5 bases, and 4 bases had no gene match. The germline gives CDR1 SGHRS, CDR2 YFSETQ. The CDR3 is 15 amino acids. CDR3 bases: TGCGCCAGCAGATTCGGACTAGCGGGGGGGAATGAGCAGTTCTTC. Its translation: CASRFGLAGGNEQFF. Filled out from reference TRBV5-1 and TRBJ2-1, the complete variable domain reads KAGVTQTPRYLIKTRGQQVTLSCSPISGHRSVSWYQQTPGQGLQFLFEYFSETQRNKGNFPGRFSGRQFSNSRSEMNVSTLELGDSALYLCASRFGLAGGNEQFFGPGTRLTVL.

The V and J genes are TRBV9 and TRBJ1-2, with TRBD1 identical over 7 bases. Trimming removed 0 bases from V and 7 bases from J; junction bases left unmatched: 6. CDR3 size: 14 residues. Germline lookup yields CDR1 SGDLS and CDR2 YYNGEE. CDR3 in amino acids: CASSVAGTELGYTF. In nucleotides, the CDR3 is TGTGCCAGCAGCGTAGCGGGGACAGAGCTTGGCTACACCTTC. Variable domain in full (rest from reference TRBV9 and TRBJ1-2): DSGVTQTPKHLITATGQRVTLRCSPRSGDLSVYWYQQSLDQGLQFLIQYYNGEERAKGNILERFSAQQFPDLHSELNLSSLELGDSALYFCASSVAGTELGYTFGSGTRLTVV.

In this sample, this clone turned up once. The chain employs TRBV18 and TRBJ2-5; unclear D gene. The J call could be wrong; TRBJ2-7 is a better fit for the DNA end. CDR3 length equals 13 residues. Germline values: CDR1 KGHSH, CDR2 LQKENI. CDR3 protein: CASSPTESYEQYF. CDR3 DNA sequence: TGTGCCAGCTCACCAACAGAGAGCTACGAGCAGTACTTC.

The rearrangement links TRBV30 to TRBJ2-3, with 8 nucleotides matching TRBD2. V lost 8 bases, J lost 0 bases, and 4 bases stayed unmatched. The CDR3 is 13 residues long. CDR1 and CDR2 (germline): GTSNPN, SVGIG (reference sequence). The CDR3 reads CARAGVSTDTQYF. The CDR3 nucleotides read TGTGCCCGAGCGGGAGTCAGCACAGATACGCAGTATTTT. Based on the CDR3 plus reference TRBV30 and TRBJ2-3, the full variable domain is SQTIHQWPATLVQPVGSPLSLECTVEGTSNPNLYWYRQAAGRGLQLLFYSVGIGQISSEVPQNLSASRPQDRQFILSSKKLLLSDSGFYLCARAGVSTDTQYFGPGTRLTVL.

V gene TRBV5-6 combines with J gene TRBJ2-7; D remains ambiguous. This CDR3 spans 15 amino acids. Trimming removed 1 base from V and 1 base from J, with 12 bases in between. Germline V gives CDR1 SGHDT, CDR2 YYEEEE. CDR3 in amino acids: CASSLRFLGSYEQYF. The CDR3 DNA reads TGTGCCAGCAGCTTGCGTTTTCTGGGTTCCTACGAGCAGTACTTC.